A selection of T cell receptor beta chains follows, all from one sample in a study of T cell responses to AZD1222 COVID-19 vaccine. Clones were sequenced by immunoSEQ multiplex PCR, and TCRdb holds only the in-frame ones, with some missing. The table has some 130,000 clones, just over 90% seen once. The starting material was peripheral blood, obtained on day 0 of AZD1222 vaccination. The receptors come from an adult in good health. Each CDR3 is given with its conserved first and last residue. A D gene is named only where the DNA matches it firmly.

V gene	D gene	J gene	CDR3 protein	CDR3 DNA
TRBV28	NA	TRBJ1-5	CASSLFQGVEPQHF	TGTGCCAGCAGTTTATTCCAAGGAGTGGAGCCCCAGCATTTT
TRBV24-1	TRBD1	TRBJ1-2	CATSAPGQGYGYTF	TGTGCCACCAGTGCCCCCGGACAGGGTTATGGCTACACCTTC
TRBV7-7	TRBD1	TRBJ2-1	CASSSTTGGPNEQFF	TGTGCTAGCAGCTCAACAACAGGGGGGCCTAATGAGCAGTTCTTC
TRBV7-9	NA	TRBJ1-2	CASRGNRAPLPGYTF	TGTGCCAGCAGAGGAAACAGGGCACCCCTCCCTGGCTACACCTTC
TRBV10-3	TRBD1	TRBJ1-4	CAISESRTGGLNEKLFF	TGTGCCATCAGTGAGTCCAGGACAGGAGGACTTAATGAAAAACTGTTTTTT
TRBV9	TRBD1	TRBJ1-4	CASSPGDRETEKLFF	TGTGCCAGCAGCCCCGGGGACAGGGAGACTGAAAAACTGTTTTTT
TRBV27	NA	TRBJ2-2	CASSSPRVNTGELFF	TGTGCCAGCAGTTCCCCCAGGGTAAACACCGGGGAGCTGTTTTTT
TRBV9	NA	TRBJ2-7	CASSVDWDPLYEQYF	TGTGCCAGCAGCGTAGACTGGGACCCCTTGTACGAGCAGTACTTC
TRBV18	NA	TRBJ2-3	CASSPPNPTASTDTQYF	TGTGCCAGCTCACCACCTAATCCGACAGCTAGCACAGATACGCAGTATTTT
TRBV28	TRBD1	TRBJ2-1	CASTLGQGEVDEQFF	TGTGCCAGCACCCTAGGACAGGGGGAGGTCGATGAGCAGTTCTTC
TRBV5-6	NA	TRBJ1-2	CASSFGIGTTYGYTF	TGTGCCAGCAGCTTTGGGATTGGAACCACCTATGGCTACACCTTC
TRBV19	NA	TRBJ1-4	CASSTEDTNEKLFF	TGTGCCAGTAGTACGGAAGATACTAATGAAAAACTGTTTTTT
TRBV27	TRBD2	TRBJ2-1	CASRRLAGGPYEQFF	TGTGCCAGCAGAAGACTAGCGGGGGGGCCGTATGAGCAGTTCTTC
TRBV15	NA	TRBJ1-4	CATSRDRGVSEKLFF	TGTGCCACCAGCAGAGATAGGGGGGTTTCCGAAAAACTGTTTTTT
TRBV7-2	NA	TRBJ1-1	CASSFSSNTEAFF	TGTGCCAGCAGCTTCAGCTCGAACACTGAAGCTTTCTTT